This TCR beta chain comes out of a study of shared clonotypes between healthy human individuals. Unsorted PBMC DNA went through sequencing on ten immunoSEQ deep assay plates. Clones were sequenced by immunoSEQ multiplex PCR, and TCRdb holds only the in-frame ones, with some missing. Among about 470,000 clones, roughly 77% were seen once, and the ten largest hold under 15%. The length of the CDR3 is 16 residues. After removal of 5 bases from V and 3 bases from J, the junction contained 12 bases not matched to a gene. Germline assignment: CDR1 KGHSH and CDR2 LQKENI. The receptor was derived from a middle-aged woman in good health. Some clones in this sample may be carry-over from other donors' samples. The chain has TRBV18 and TRBJ1-2; TRBD1 agrees at 7 bases. Sequenced: PBMCs. CDR3 region: CASSWRTGRTDYGYTF. The CDR3, as DNA: TGTGCCAGCTCATGGAGGACAGGCCGGACGGACTATGGCTACACCTTC.